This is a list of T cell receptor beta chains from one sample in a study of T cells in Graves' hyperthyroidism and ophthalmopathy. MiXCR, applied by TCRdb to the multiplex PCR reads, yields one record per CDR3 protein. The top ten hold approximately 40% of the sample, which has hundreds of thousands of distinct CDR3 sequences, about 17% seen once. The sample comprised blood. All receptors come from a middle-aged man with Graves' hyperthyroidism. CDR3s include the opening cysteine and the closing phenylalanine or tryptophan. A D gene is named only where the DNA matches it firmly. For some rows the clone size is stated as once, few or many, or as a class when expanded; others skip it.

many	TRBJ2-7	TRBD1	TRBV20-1	CSAGGQGQGSNEQYF	TGCAGTGCTGGGGGGCAGGGACAGGGGTCCAACGAGCAGTACTTC
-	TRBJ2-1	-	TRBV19	CASTLQWGAYEQFF	TGTGCCAGTACCCTACAGTGGGGGGCGTATGAGCAGTTCTTC
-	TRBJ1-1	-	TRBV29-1	CSVKRNLNTEAFF	TGCAGCGTTAAGAGAAATCTGAACACTGAAGCTTTCTTT
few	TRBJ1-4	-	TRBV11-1	CASSLRDTGEKLFF	TGTGCCAGCAGCTTAAGGGACACGGGAGAAAAACTGTTTTTT
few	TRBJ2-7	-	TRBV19	CASSIDLIEGQYF	TGTGCCAGTAGTATAGATCTCATCGAGGGGCAGTACTTC
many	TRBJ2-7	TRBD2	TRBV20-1	CSAIRSGGAFEQYF	TGCAGTGCTATCCGCAGCGGGGGGGCCTTCGAGCAGTACTTC
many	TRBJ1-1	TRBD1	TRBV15	CATSRNRQGTEAFF	TGTGCCACCAGCAGAAATAGACAGGGTACTGAAGCTTTCTTT
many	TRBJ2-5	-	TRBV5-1	CASSIELQETQYF	TGCGCCAGCAGCATTGAACTCCAAGAGACCCAGTACTTC
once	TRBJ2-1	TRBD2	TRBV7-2	CASSSLAGGGYEQFF	TGTGCCAGCAGCTCCCTAGCGGGGGGTGGGTATGAGCAGTTCTTC
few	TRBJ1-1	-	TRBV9	CASSVGGRLNTEAFF	TGTGCCAGCAGCGTAGGAGGACGGCTGAACACTGAAGCTTTCTTT
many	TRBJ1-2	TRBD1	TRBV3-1	CASSPNRQGYGYTF	TGTGCCAGCAGTCCAAACCGACAGGGGTATGGCTACACCTTC
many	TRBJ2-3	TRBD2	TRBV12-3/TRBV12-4	CASSLGLAALTDTQYF	TGTGCCAGCAGTCTAGGACTAGCCGCGCTCACAGATACGCAGTATTTT
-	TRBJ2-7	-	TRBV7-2	CASSLDTGNYEQYF	TGTGCCAGCAGCCTAGATACAGGGAACTACGAGCAGTACTTC
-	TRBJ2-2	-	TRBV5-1	CASTARSRNTGELFF	TGCGCCAGCACCGCTCGAAGCAGGAACACCGGGGAGCTGTTTTTT
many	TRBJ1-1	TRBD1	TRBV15	CATSSQQGMNTEAFF	TGTGCCACCAGCAGCCAACAGGGGATGAACACTGAAGCTTTCTTT
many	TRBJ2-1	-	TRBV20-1	CSAYPYNEQFF	TGCAGTGCGTACCCTTACAATGAGCAGTTCTTC